The rows below give T cell receptor beta chains drawn from one sample of a study of cytomegalovirus exposure and HLA in healthy donors. Profiled with immunoSEQ multiplex PCR; TCRdb holds only in-frame clones, not every one. The sample lists approximately 160,000 clones, around 74% occurring once. The material sequenced was PBMCs. The receptor set was obtained from a man aged 18-30 years in good health and CMV-seronegative. The CDR3 runs from the conserved cysteine through the conserved F or W. A D gene is named only where the DNA matches it firmly. The size entry is marked missing in some rows and otherwise reads once, few, many or a size class.

j_gene: TRBJ2-5
d_gene: TRBD2
v_gene: TRBV18
abundance: -
CDR3aa: CASSPPLAGGMGTQYF
CDR3nt: TGTGCCAGCTCACCACCGCTAGCGGGAGGAATGGGGACCCAGTACTTC

j_gene: TRBJ1-3
d_gene: TRBD1
v_gene: TRBV28
abundance: -
CDR3aa: CASSPGTGFRNTIYF
CDR3nt: TGTGCCAGCAGTCCCGGGACAGGGTTCAGAAACACCATATATTTT

j_gene: TRBJ2-7
d_gene: -
v_gene: TRBV25-1
abundance: -
CDR3aa: CASSDPREPYEQYF
CDR3nt: TGTGCCAGCAGTGACCCCCGGGAACCCTACGAGCAGTACTTC

j_gene: TRBJ1-1
d_gene: -
v_gene: TRBV7-6
abundance: -
CDR3aa: CASSLWQNTEAFF
CDR3nt: TGTGCCAGCAGCTTATGGCAGAACACTGAAGCTTTCTTT

j_gene: TRBJ2-7
d_gene: TRBD1
v_gene: TRBV27
abundance: -
CDR3aa: CASSGRTGGTYEQYF
CDR3nt: TGTGCCAGCAGTGGCCGGACAGGGGGCACCTACGAGCAGTACTTC

j_gene: TRBJ1-2
d_gene: -
v_gene: TRBV7-9
abundance: -
CDR3aa: CASSFRGPRLSYTF
CDR3nt: TGTGCCAGCAGCTTTAGGGGCCCCCGGTTAAGCTACACCTTC

j_gene: TRBJ1-1
d_gene: -
v_gene: TRBV13
abundance: -
CDR3aa: CASTHSEGDTEAFF
CDR3nt: TGTGCCAGCACCCATTCCGAAGGGGACACTGAAGCTTTCTTT

j_gene: TRBJ1-1
d_gene: TRBD1
v_gene: TRBV27
abundance: few
CDR3aa: CASSNTGETEAFF
CDR3nt: TGTGCCAGCAGTAACACAGGGGAGACTGAAGCTTTCTTT

j_gene: TRBJ2-5
d_gene: TRBD2
v_gene: TRBV9
abundance: -
CDR3aa: CASSRRGVAGGDETQYF
CDR3nt: TGTGCCAGCAGCCGACGTGGGGTAGCGGGAGGGGATGAGACCCAGTACTTC

j_gene: TRBJ2-2
d_gene: TRBD2
v_gene: TRBV19
abundance: -
CDR3aa: CASQWLAGGDGTGELFF
CDR3nt: TGTGCCAGTCAGTGGCTAGCGGGAGGAGATGGCACCGGGGAGCTGTTTTTT

j_gene: TRBJ2-5
d_gene: TRBD2
v_gene: TRBV9
abundance: -
CDR3aa: CASSVGLARETQYF
CDR3nt: TGTGCCAGCAGCGTAGGACTAGCTCGGGAGACCCAGTACTTC

j_gene: TRBJ1-2
d_gene: TRBD1
v_gene: TRBV5-6
abundance: -
CDR3aa: CASIRDRAGNGYTF
CDR3nt: TGTGCCAGCATCAGAGACAGGGCTGGAAATGGCTACACCTTC

j_gene: TRBJ2-3
d_gene: TRBD2
v_gene: TRBV7-2
abundance: -
CDR3aa: CASSPPLAGVTDTQYF
CDR3nt: TGTGCCAGCAGCCCTCCACTAGCGGGAGTCACAGATACGCAGTATTTT

j_gene: TRBJ2-1
d_gene: -
v_gene: TRBV29-1
abundance: -
CDR3aa: CSVVEGGSSDNEQFF
CDR3nt: TGCAGCGTTGTCGAGGGAGGAAGTAGCGACAATGAGCAGTTCTTC

j_gene: TRBJ1-1
d_gene: TRBD1
v_gene: TRBV6-6
abundance: -
CDR3aa: CASTPGRGSTEAFF
CDR3nt: TGTGCCAGCACCCCCGGCAGGGGGAGCACTGAAGCTTTCTTT

j_gene: TRBJ1-2
d_gene: -
v_gene: TRBV27
abundance: -
CDR3aa: CASSSHTLLLYTF
CDR3nt: TGTGCCAGCAGTTCCCATACACTACTACTGTACACCTTC

j_gene: TRBJ2-7
d_gene: -
v_gene: TRBV7-9
abundance: -
CDR3aa: CASSFGDGYEQYF
CDR3nt: TGTGCCAGCAGCTTTGGTGACGGGTACGAGCAGTACTTC

j_gene: TRBJ2-3
d_gene: TRBD2
v_gene: TRBV7-8
abundance: -
CDR3aa: CASSTRLAGVRTDTQYF
CDR3nt: TGTGCCAGCAGCACGAGACTAGCGGGAGTCCGCACAGATACGCAGTATTTT

j_gene: TRBJ2-7
d_gene: -
v_gene: TRBV5-1
abundance: -
CDR3aa: CASSYGGGEVAYEQYF
CDR3nt: TGCGCCAGCAGCTACGGAGGGGGCGAAGTGGCCTACGAGCAGTACTTC

j_gene: TRBJ1-2
d_gene: -
v_gene: TRBV4-3
abundance: -
CDR3aa: CASSPGRGRDDGNYGYTF
CDR3nt: TGCGCCAGCAGCCCTGGGCGGGGACGGGACGATGGTAACTATGGCTACACCTTC

j_gene: TRBJ1-3
d_gene: -
v_gene: TRBV19
abundance: -
CDR3aa: CASRKDSETGNTIYF
CDR3nt: TGTGCCAGCCGGAAGGACAGCGAGACTGGAAACACCATATATTTT

j_gene: TRBJ2-2
d_gene: TRBD2
v_gene: TRBV6-7
abundance: -
CDR3aa: CASSHRGLAGGPDTGELFF
CDR3nt: TGTGCCAGCAGTCACAGGGGACTAGCGGGAGGGCCCGACACCGGGGAGCTGTTTTTT

j_gene: TRBJ2-5
d_gene: TRBD2
v_gene: TRBV7-9
abundance: -
CDR3aa: CASRPPEGGEETQYF
CDR3nt: TGTGCCAGCAGGCCCCCAGAGGGAGGGGAAGAGACCCAGTACTTC

j_gene: TRBJ2-7
d_gene: TRBD2
v_gene: TRBV2
abundance: once
CDR3aa: CASSLTSGRTYEQYF
CDR3nt: TGTGCCAGCAGTTTGACTAGCGGGAGAACCTACGAGCAGTACTTC

j_gene: TRBJ2-7
d_gene: -
v_gene: TRBV28
abundance: -
CDR3aa: CASATPYEQYF
CDR3nt: TGTGCCAGCGCGACACCGTACGAGCAGTACTTC

j_gene: TRBJ2-7
d_gene: TRBD1
v_gene: TRBV10-3
abundance: -
CDR3aa: CAISDRDRGPLEQYF
CDR3nt: TGTGCCATCAGCGACCGGGACAGGGGGCCCCTCGAGCAGTACTTC

j_gene: TRBJ1-1
d_gene: -
v_gene: TRBV21-1
abundance: once
CDR3aa: CASSKKRRDGSIAFF
CDR3nt: TGTGCCAGCAGCAAAAAGAGGCGGGACGGAAGTATAGCTTTCTTT

j_gene: TRBJ2-7
d_gene: TRBD2
v_gene: TRBV5-5
abundance: once
CDR3aa: CASSLAGGDYEQYF
CDR3nt: TGTGCCAGCAGCTTAGCGGGAGGTGACTACGAGCAGTACTTC